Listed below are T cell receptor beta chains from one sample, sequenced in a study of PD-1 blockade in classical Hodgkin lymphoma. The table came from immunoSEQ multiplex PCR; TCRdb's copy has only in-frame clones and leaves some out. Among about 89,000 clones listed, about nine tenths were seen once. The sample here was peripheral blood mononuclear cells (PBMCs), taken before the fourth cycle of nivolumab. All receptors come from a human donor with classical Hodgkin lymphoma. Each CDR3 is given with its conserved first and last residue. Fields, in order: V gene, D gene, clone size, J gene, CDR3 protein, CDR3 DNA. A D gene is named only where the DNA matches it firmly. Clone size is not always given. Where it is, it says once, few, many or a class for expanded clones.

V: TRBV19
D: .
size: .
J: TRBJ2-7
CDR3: CASSIGVGGYEQYF
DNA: TGTGCCAGTAGTATAGGAGTAGGGGGATACGAGCAGTACTTC

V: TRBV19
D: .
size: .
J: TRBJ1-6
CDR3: CASSIGPRVNSPLHF
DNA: TGTGCCAGTAGTATCGGGCCCCGCGTTAATTCACCCCTCCACTTT

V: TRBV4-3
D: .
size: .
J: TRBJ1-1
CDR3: CASSQQGLNTEAFF
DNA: TGCGCCAGCAGCCAACAGGGGTTGAACACTGAAGCTTTCTTT

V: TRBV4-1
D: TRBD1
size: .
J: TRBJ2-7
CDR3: CASSLNGQGVEQYF
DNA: TGCGCCAGCAGCCTTAATGGACAGGGAGTCGAGCAGTACTTC

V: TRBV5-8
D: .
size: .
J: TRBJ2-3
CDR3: CASSLALEAGGDTQYF
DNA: TGTGCCAGCAGCTTGGCGTTGGAGGCAGGTGGGGATACGCAGTATTTT

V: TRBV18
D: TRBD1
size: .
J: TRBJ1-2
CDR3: CASSSTQGADGYTF
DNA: TGTGCCAGCTCAAGCACGCAGGGGGCGGATGGCTACACCTTC

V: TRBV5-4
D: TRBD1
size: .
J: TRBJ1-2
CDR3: CASSLSLGQGNYGYTF
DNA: TGTGCCAGCAGCTTGTCCCTGGGACAGGGAAACTATGGCTACACCTTC

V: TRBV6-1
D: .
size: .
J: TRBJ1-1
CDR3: CASSEPGVGTGEAFF
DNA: TGTGCCAGCAGTGAACCTGGGGTAGGGACGGGTGAAGCTTTCTTT

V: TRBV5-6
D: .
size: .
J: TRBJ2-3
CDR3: CASSGGRAADTQYF
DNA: TGTGCCAGCAGCGGAGGCAGGGCAGCAGATACGCAGTATTTT

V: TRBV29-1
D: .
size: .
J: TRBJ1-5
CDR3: CSVVLQGRNQPQHF
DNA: TGCAGCGTTGTCCTCCAGGGACGGAATCAGCCCCAGCATTTT

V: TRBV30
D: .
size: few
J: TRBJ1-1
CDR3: CAALRGAGRNTEAFF
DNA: TGTGCCGCCTTAAGGGGGGCAGGGAGGAACACTGAAGCTTTCTTT

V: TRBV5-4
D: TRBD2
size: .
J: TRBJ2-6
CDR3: CASSLAGGGAGANVLTF
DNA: TGTGCCAGCAGCTTGGCGGGGGGAGGCGCCGGGGCCAACGTCCTGACTTTC

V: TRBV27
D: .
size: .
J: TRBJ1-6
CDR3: CASTVENSPLHF
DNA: TGTGCCAGCACAGTTGAGAATTCACCCCTCCACTTT

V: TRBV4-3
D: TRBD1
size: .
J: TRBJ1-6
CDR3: CASSQDALNLRQGNNSPLHF
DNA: TGCGCCAGCAGCCAAGATGCCCTGAATCTGCGACAGGGGAATAATTCACCCCTCCACTTT

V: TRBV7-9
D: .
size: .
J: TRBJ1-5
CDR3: CASSLDNSNQPQHF
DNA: TGTGCCAGCAGCTTGGACAACAGCAATCAGCCCCAGCATTTT

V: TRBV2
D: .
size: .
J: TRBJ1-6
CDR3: CASSEEGQGISPLHF
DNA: TGTGCCAGCAGTGAAGAGGGCCAGGGAATATCACCCCTCCACTTT

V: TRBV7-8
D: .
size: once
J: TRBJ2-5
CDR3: CASSLAGEQYF
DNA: TGTGCCAGCAGCTTAGCGGGGGAGCAGTACTTC

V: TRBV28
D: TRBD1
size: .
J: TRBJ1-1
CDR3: CASSSNRGGLTEAFF
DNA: TGTGCCAGCAGTTCGAACAGGGGTGGACTCACTGAAGCTTTCTTT

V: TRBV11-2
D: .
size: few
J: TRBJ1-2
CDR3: CASSLVGENYGYTF
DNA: TGTGCCAGCAGCTTAGTTGGAGAGAACTATGGCTACACCTTC

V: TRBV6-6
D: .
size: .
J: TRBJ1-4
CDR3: CASSYSWEKLFF
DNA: TGTGCCAGCAGTTACTCTTGGGAAAAACTGTTTTTT

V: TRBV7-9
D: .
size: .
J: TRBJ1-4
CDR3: CASSLDKREKLFF
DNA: TGTGCCAGCAGCTTGGACAAACGCGAAAAACTGTTTTTT

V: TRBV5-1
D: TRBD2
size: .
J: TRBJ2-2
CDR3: CASKLAGGPDTGELFF
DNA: TGCGCCAGCAAACTAGCGGGGGGGCCGGACACCGGGGAGCTGTTTTTT

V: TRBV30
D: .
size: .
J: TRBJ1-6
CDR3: CAWNREIPNSPLHF
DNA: TGTGCCTGGAACAGGGAAATCCCTAATTCACCCCTCCACTTT

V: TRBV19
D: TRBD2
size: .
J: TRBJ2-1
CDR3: CASSIGGRGLAGGSSYNEQFF
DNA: TGTGCCAGTAGTATAGGTGGGAGAGGACTAGCGGGGGGGAGCTCCTACAATGAGCAGTTCTTC

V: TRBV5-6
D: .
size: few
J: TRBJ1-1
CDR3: CASSLGTEAFF
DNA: TGTGCCAGCAGCTTGGGCACTGAAGCTTTCTTT

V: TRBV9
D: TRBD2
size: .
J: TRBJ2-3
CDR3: CASNSGTTITDTQYF
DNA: TGTGCCAGCAATTCCGGGACTACAATCACAGATACGCAGTATTTT

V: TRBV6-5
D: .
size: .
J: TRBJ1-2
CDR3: CASSYLRGHYGYTF
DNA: TGTGCCAGCAGTTACTTACGGGGACACTATGGCTACACCTTC

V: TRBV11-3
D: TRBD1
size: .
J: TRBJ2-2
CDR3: CASRRQGNTGELFF
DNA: TGTGCCAGCAGACGACAGGGAAACACCGGGGAGCTGTTTTTT

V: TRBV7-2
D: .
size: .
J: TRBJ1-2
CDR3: CASTGINYGYTF
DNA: TGTGCCAGCACCGGGATTAACTATGGCTACACCTTC

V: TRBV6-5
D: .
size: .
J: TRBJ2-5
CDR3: CASTIGPVAETQYF
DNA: TGTGCCAGCACTATCGGTCCGGTCGCGGAGACCCAGTACTTC

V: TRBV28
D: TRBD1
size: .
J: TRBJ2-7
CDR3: CASRFRDSYYEQYF
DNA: TGTGCCAGCCGCTTCCGGGACAGTTACTACGAGCAGTACTTC

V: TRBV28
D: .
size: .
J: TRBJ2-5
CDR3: CASSLEETQYF
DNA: TGTGCCAGCAGTTTAGAGGAGACCCAGTACTTC

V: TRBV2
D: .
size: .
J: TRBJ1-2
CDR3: CASSGADNYGYTF
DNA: TGTGCCAGCAGTGGGGCGGATAACTATGGCTACACCTTC

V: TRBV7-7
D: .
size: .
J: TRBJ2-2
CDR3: CASSLSASANTGELFF
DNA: TGTGCCAGCAGCTTATCGGCCTCCGCGAACACCGGGGAGCTGTTTTTT

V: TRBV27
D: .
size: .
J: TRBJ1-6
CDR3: CASSPDSVNSPLHF
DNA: TGTGCCAGCAGCCCTGACAGCGTTAATTCACCCCTCCACTTT

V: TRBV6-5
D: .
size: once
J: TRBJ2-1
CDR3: CASSYQGINEQFF
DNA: TGTGCCAGCAGTTACCAGGGGATCAATGAGCAGTTCTTC

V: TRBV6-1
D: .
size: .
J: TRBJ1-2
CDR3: CASSQGNYGYTF
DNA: TGTGCCAGCAGTCAAGGGAATTATGGCTACACCTTC

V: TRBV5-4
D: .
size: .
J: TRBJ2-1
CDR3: CASSLEGRRGYNEQFF
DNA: TGTGCCAGCAGCTTGGAGGGTCGGCGGGGTTACAATGAGCAGTTCTTC

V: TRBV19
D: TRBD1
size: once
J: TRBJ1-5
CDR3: CASSPRTGVQPQHF
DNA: TGTGCCAGTAGTCCAAGAACAGGGGTACAGCCCCAGCATTTT

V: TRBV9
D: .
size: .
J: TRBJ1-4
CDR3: CASSVSLPGQGEEKLFF
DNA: TGTGCCAGCAGCGTATCCCTCCCGGGACAAGGGGAGGAAAAACTGTTTTTT

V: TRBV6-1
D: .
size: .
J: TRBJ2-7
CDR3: CASSEARGPYEQYF
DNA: TGTGCCAGCAGTGAAGCTCGGGGGCCGTATGAGCAGTACTTC

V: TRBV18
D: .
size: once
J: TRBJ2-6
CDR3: CASSPWAGGYSGANVLTF
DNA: TGTGCCAGCTCACCATGGGCAGGGGGGTACTCTGGGGCCAACGTCCTGACTTTC

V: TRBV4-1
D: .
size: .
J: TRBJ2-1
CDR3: CASSQEMGEAWDEQFF
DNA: TGCGCCAGCAGCCAAGAAATGGGGGAGGCCTGGGATGAGCAGTTCTTC

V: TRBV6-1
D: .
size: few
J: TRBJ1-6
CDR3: CASSERGQFTLHF
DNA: TGTGCCAGCAGTGAACGTGGGCAGTTCACCCTCCACTTT

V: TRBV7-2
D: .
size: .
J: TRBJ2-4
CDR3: CASSLGAGRAKNIQYF
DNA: TGTGCCAGCAGCTTAGGGGCGGGCAGAGCCAAAAACATTCAGTACTTC

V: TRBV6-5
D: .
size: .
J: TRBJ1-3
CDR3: CASTVGTAGNTIYF
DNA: TGTGCCAGCACCGTTGGGACTGCTGGAAACACCATATATTTT

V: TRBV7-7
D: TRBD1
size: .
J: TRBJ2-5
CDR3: CASSPQTGGQETQYF
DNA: TGTGCCAGCAGCCCGCAGACAGGGGGACAAGAGACCCAGTACTTC

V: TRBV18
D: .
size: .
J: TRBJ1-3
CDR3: CASSLSRAGGSGNTIYF
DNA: TGTGCCAGCTCACTCTCTCGGGCAGGAGGCTCGGGAAACACCATATATTTT

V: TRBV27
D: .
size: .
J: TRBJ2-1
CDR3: CASSLSSGVLKNEQFF
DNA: TGTGCCAGCAGTTTATCGTCGGGGGTCCTTAAGAATGAGCAGTTCTTC

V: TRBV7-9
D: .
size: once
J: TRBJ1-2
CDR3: CASSLGQTNYGYTF
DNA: TGTGCCAGCAGCCTGGGGCAGACTAACTATGGCTACACCTTC

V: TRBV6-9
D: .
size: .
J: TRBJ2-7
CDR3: CASSSGPLGEQYF
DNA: TGTGCCAGCAGTTCCGGCCCCTTAGGGGAGCAGTACTTC

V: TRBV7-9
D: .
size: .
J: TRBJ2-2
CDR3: CASSLGAGELFF
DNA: TGTGCCAGCAGCTTAGGGGCCGGGGAGCTGTTTTTT

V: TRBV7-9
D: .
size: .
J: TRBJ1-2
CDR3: CASSLVLAGMYDYTF
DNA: TGTGCCAGCAGCTTAGTGTTGGCAGGGATGTACGACTACACCTTC

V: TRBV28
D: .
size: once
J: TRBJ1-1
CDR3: CASVPVGAVGTEAFF
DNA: TGTGCCAGCGTCCCGGTGGGGGCGGTGGGCACTGAAGCTTTCTTT